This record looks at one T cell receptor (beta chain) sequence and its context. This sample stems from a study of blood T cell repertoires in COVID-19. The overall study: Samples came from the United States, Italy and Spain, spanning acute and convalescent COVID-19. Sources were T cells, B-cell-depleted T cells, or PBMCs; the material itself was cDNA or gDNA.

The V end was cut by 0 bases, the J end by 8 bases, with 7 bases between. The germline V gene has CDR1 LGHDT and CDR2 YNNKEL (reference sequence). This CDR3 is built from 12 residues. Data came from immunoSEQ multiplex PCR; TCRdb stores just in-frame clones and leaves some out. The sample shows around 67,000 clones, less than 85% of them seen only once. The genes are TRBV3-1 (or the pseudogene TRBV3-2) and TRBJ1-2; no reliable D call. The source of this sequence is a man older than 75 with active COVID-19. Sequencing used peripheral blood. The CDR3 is CASSQDIMGYTF. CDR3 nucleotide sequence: TGTGCCAGCAGCCAAGATATAATGGGCTACACCTTC.